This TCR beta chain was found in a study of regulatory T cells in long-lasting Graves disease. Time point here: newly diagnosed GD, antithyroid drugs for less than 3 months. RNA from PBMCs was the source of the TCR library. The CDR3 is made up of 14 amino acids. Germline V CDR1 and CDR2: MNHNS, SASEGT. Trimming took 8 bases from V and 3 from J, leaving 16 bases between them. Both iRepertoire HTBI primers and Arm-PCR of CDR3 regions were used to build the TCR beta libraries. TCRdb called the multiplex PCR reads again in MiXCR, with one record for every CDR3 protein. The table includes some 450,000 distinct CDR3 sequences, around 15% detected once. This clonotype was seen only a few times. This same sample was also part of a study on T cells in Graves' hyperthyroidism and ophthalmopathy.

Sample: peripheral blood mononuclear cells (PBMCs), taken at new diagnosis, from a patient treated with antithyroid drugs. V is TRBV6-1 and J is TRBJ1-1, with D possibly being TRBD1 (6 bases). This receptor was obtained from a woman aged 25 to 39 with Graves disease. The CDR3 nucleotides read TGTGCCAGCGTCGACCCGGACAGTTACACTGAAGCTTTCTTT. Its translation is CASVDPDSYTEAFF.